This T cell receptor (beta chain) was captured in a study of Ad26.COV2.S vaccination and SARS-CoV-2 variants. General study points: Vaccinees showed greater spike-specific TCR breadth than placebo recipients.

CDR3 length: 16 amino acids. Trimming removed 3 bases from V and 2 bases from J; junction bases left unmatched: 6. Germline CDR1 LGHNT, CDR2 FRNRAP. Here immunoSEQ multiplex PCR was the method, and the copy in TCRdb shows in-frame clones only, minus some. Of about 480,000 clones listed, 70% to 90% are singletons. With respect to this clone: Its antigen is as yet unknown.

Treatment of the sample: around 19 received Ad26.COV2.S at low or high dose, single or two shots; about 5 received placebo; per-sample allocation not given. Samples came from day 63 after the first vaccine or placebo injection. Expressing Wuhan-strain SARS-CoV-2 spike, an Ad26 vector served as the vaccine. The sequence came from a person between 18 and 59 years old who received the Ad26.COV2.S COVID-19 vaccine or a placebo. The material was peripheral blood, obtained in a trial of Ad26.COV2.S vaccine versus placebo. This chain joins TRBV12-5 and TRBJ2-7; 11 bases agree with TRBD1. CDR3 nucleotides: TGTGCTAGTGGTTTTCCCTGGGACAGGGGGGCCTACGAGCAGTACTTC. It codes for CASGFPWDRGAYEQYF.